The 32 T cell receptor beta chains below come from one sample, sequenced in a study of T-cell memory formation after mild COVID-19. A single record per CDR3 protein comes from TCRdb applying MiXCR to the 5' RACE reads. The sample carries under 400,000 distinct CDR3 sequences, 25% to 30% recorded once. Sequencing input: PBMCs or a T cell subset sorted from them (not recorded which). The source of these receptors is an adult woman who had mild COVID-19 (a few samples of this study predate the infection). Cell type and time point are not known.

In this sample, this clonotype turned up a few times. The gene calls are TRBV7-9 and TRBJ1-5; the D gene is possibly TRBD1 (5 bases). Germline V CDR1 and CDR2: SEHNR, FQNEAQ (reference sequence). Trimming cost V 5 bases and J 2 bases, with 10 bases left between them. There are 14 residues in the CDR3. The CDR3 sequence: CASSPTQGNQPQHF. The CDR3 bases are TGTGCCAGCAGCCCCACACAGGGCAATCAGCCCCAGCATTTT.

The chain carries TRBV12-3 or TRBV12-4 and TRBJ2-5; TRBD2 might be the D (7 bases). The CDR3 totals 15 residues. V lost 2 bases and J 3 bases, leaving 13 bases between the germline ends. The CDR3 is CASSLYPGGEETQYF. CDR3 nucleotide sequence: TGTGCCAGCAGTTTATACCCGGGGGGCGAAGAGACCCAGTACTTC.

This clonotype has only a few counts. The genes are TRBV20-1 and TRBJ2-3, with 15 bases aligning to TRBD2. From germline, CDR1 is DFQATT and CDR2 SNEGSKA (reference sequence). The CDR3 has 18 residues. The junction had 13 bases not matched to a gene; V was cut back by 4 bases and J by 5 bases. CDR3 sequence (DNA): TGCAGTGCTAAATTTACCTGGACTAGCGGGGGGGCCCAAGATACGCAGTATTTT. This gives the protein CSAKFTWTSGGAQDTQYF.

There are a few counts of this clonotype. The chain joins TRBV2 to TRBJ2-1; D not certain. This CDR3 is built from 15 residues. Germline CDR1 reads SNHLY; CDR2 reads FYNNEI. V lost 1 base and J lost 2, with 9 bases in between. CDR3 region: CASSEGRAPYNEQFF. The CDR3 bases are TGTGCCAGCAGTGAAGGCCGGGCCCCCTACAATGAGCAGTTCTTC.

This clonotype was seen only a few times. This chain connects TRBV9 to TRBJ2-1; D is uncertain. CDR1 and CDR2 (germline): SGDLS, YYNGEE. The CDR3 spans 14 residues. V lost 0 bases and J 8 bases, leaving 12 bases between the germline ends. The CDR3, as DNA: TGTGCCAGCAGCGTAGCGGCCAGGACCTATGAGCAGTTCTTC. It specifies CASSVAARTYEQFF.

The chain has TRBV5-1 and TRBJ1-3; no reliable D call. CDR1 and CDR2 from the germline V gene are SGHRS and YFSETQ. CDR3 size: 15 residues. Trimming took off 4 bases at V and 0 bases at J, with 11 bases between the two ends. The DNA of the CDR3 is TGCGCCAGCAGCATGGACGGGAGCTCTGGAAACACCATATATTTT. As protein: CASSMDGSSGNTIYF.

This clonotype was counted many times. This chain uses TRBV20-1 with TRBJ2-3, with 8 bases that match TRBD1. The J segment lost 4 bases and the V segment lost 3 bases, leaving 9 bases of the junction unmatched. CDR3 size: 15 residues. Per germline, CDR1 DFQATT and CDR2 SNEGSKA (reference sequence). The CDR3 DNA follows: TGCAGTGCTAGGCCCGGGACAGGAAGGTCAGATACGCAGTATTTT. This sequence encodes CSARPGTGRSDTQYF.

This clonotype was recorded at least ten times. The chain joins TRBV18 to TRBJ2-5, with TRBD1 as a possible D gene (6 bases). The CDR3 totals 15 residues. CDR1 is KGHSH and CDR2 is LQKENI in the germline V gene. The V end was cut by 1 base, the J end by 0 bases, with 9 bases between. The CDR3 sequence is CASSPRGGYQETQYF. The CDR3 DNA follows: TGTGCCAGCTCACCACGAGGGGGATACCAAGAGACCCAGTACTTC.

This chain uses TRBV7-9 with TRBJ2-3; tentatively, D is TRBD2 (6 bases). Germline CDR1 is SEHNR and CDR2 is FQNEAQ (reference sequence). The CDR3 consists of 17 residues. The germline V and J ends were trimmed by 4 bases and 0 bases, with 17 bases remaining between them. In nucleotides, the CDR3 is TGTGCCAGCAGCTCGAACCCGGGGGTAGATAGCACAGATACGCAGTATTTT. Protein: CASSSNPGVDSTDTQYF.

V and J are TRBV5-1 and TRBJ2-5; D not resolved. Germline V gene data show CDR1 as SGHRS and CDR2 as YFSETQ. This CDR3 spans 14 amino acids. Trimming removed 3 bases from V and 1 base from J, with 10 bases in between. As DNA, the CDR3 is TGCGCCAGCAGCTCGTGGACGGTCCAAGAGACCCAGTACTTC. As protein: CASSSWTVQETQYF. Full variable domain (rest looked up from reference TRBV5-1 and TRBJ2-5): KAGVTQTPRYLIKTRGQQVTLSCSPISGHRSVSWYQQTPGQGLQFLFEYFSETQRNKGNFPGRFSGRQFSNSRSEMNVSTLELGDSALYLCASSSWTVQETQYFGPGTRLLVL.

The rearrangement uses TRBV5-1 and TRBJ2-5; TRBD1 or TRBD2 may be the D gene (5 bases each). The CDR3 is 15 amino acids. Looked up from germline, CDR1 is SGHRS and CDR2 is YFSETQ. V lost 4 bases and J 4 bases, leaving 17 bases between the germline ends. The CDR3 DNA reads as TGCGCCAGCAGCGATGGGACCGCGATTGTAGAGACCCAGTACTTC. Encoded protein: CASSDGTAIVETQYF.

The rearrangement uses TRBV7-3 and TRBJ2-3; TRBD2 might be the D (5 bases). Trimming removed 4 bases from V and 0 bases from J, with 14 bases in between. Germline lookup yields CDR1 SGHTA and CDR2 FQGTGA. The CDR3 spans 16 residues. CDR3: CASSSFTSPSTDTQYF. CDR3 nucleotides: TGTGCCAGCAGCTCCTTTACTAGTCCTAGCACAGATACGCAGTATTTT.

This clonotype was seen a few times. The junction departs from germline at one end; a sequencing error may be responsible. V gene TRBV5-1 combines with J gene TRBJ2-7; D is perhaps TRBD2 (5 bases). The germline CDR1 and CDR2 sequences are SGHRS and YFSETQ. The CDR3 has 12 amino acids. In DNA, the CDR3 is TGTGCTAGCAGCTCTCGAGGCGGGGAGCAGTACTTC. It is translated as CASSSRGGEQYF.

This clonotype has only a few counts. J is TRBJ2-7 and V is TRBV7-2, with 9 bases identical to TRBD2. The length of the CDR3 is 14 residues. Looked up from germline, CDR1 is SGHTA and CDR2 is FQGNSA. V shed 5 bases, J shed 7 bases, and the junction held 9 bases outside the gene matches. Here the CDR3 reads CASSASGTPREQYF. Here the CDR3 DNA reads TGTGCCAGCAGCGCTAGCGGGACGCCCAGGGAGCAGTACTTC.

The CDR3 sequence is CASSLSPGQTNTEAFF. In DNA, the CDR3 is TGTGCCAGCAGCTTAAGCCCAGGCCAGACGAACACTGAAGCTTTCTTT. This chain joins TRBV7-3 and TRBJ1-1, with D unclear. V was trimmed by 1 base and J by 1 base, leaving 13 bases between them. Germline V CDR1 and CDR2: SGHTA, FQGTGA. This CDR3 comprises 16 residues.

CDR3 DNA sequence: TGTGCCAGCAGCCCTGTCCCGGGGGCCTGGTACCAAGAGACCCAGTACTTC. This codes for CASSPVPGAWYQETQYF. V usage is TRBV7-6 and J usage is TRBJ2-5; tentatively, D is TRBD1 or TRBD2 (6 bases each). CDR1 is SGHVS, CDR2 FNYEAQ, per germline. V lost 5 bases to trimming and J lost 0 bases, with 19 bases between them. This CDR3 has 17 residues.

This rearrangement joins TRBV28 to TRBJ2-3, with D maybe TRBD2 (6 bases). The ends were cut back, 6 bases at V and 5 bases at J, with 15 bases in the middle. Looked up from germline, CDR1 is MDHEN and CDR2 is SYDVKM. The CDR3 runs to 14 residues. CDR3 bases: TGTGCCAGCAGCTGGGACTTGGTAGGAGATACGCAGTATTTT. Protein product: CASSWDLVGDTQYF.

In regard to this clonotype: The junction departs from the called germline gene at one end, perhaps through a read error. CDR3 nucleotides: TGTGCTAGCAGCCCGCTGACAGGGGGGAACACTGAAGCTTTCTTT. It yields the protein CASSPLTGGNTEAFF. V and J are TRBV7-7 and TRBJ1-1; TRBD1 matches at 9 bases. The CDR3 sequence is 15 residues long. Germline V lookup: CDR1 SSHAT, CDR2 FNYEAQ (reference sequence).

The chain recombines TRBV7-8 with TRBJ2-5, with unresolved D. V was shortened by 4 bases and J by 2 bases, with 11 bases between the two germline ends. Germline V gene lookup returns CDR1 SGHVS and CDR2 FQNEAQ. This CDR3 region has 14 residues. CDR3 in DNA: TGTGCCAGCAGCTCCCGAAGGTGGCAAGAGACCCAGTACTTC. It translates to CASSSRRWQETQYF.

The chain joins TRBV14 to TRBJ2-5; TRBD2 matches 9 bases. The germline V gene encodes CDR1 SGHDN and CDR2 FVKESK. V dropped 0 bases and J dropped 1; count of bases not matched to a gene: 6. CDR3 size: 17 residues. CDR3 region: CASSQEVRAGGQETQYF. The CDR3 bases are TGTGCCAGCAGCCAAGAGGTGCGAGCGGGGGGCCAAGAGACCCAGTACTTC.

This clonotype was found a few times. The V call is TRBV12-3 or TRBV12-4, the J call TRBJ2-1; D is ambiguous. The CDR3 covers 14 residues. With 4 bases removed from V and 10 bases from J, the gap between germline ends came to 17 bases. In nucleotides, the CDR3 is TGTGCCAGCAGTTCCTGGGTTCACGGTAAAGAGCAGTTCTTC. It translates to CASSSWVHGKEQFF.

V usage is TRBV6-5 and J usage is TRBJ1-6; D might be TRBD1 (5 bases). The CDR3 runs 15 residues. Per the germline V gene, CDR1 is MNHEY and CDR2 is SVGAGI. With 10 bases removed from V and 3 bases from J, the gap between germline ends came to 16 bases. DNA of the CDR3: TGTGCCACCCACAGAGGGGAAAACTATAATTCACCCCTCCACTTT. Encoded protein: CATHRGENYNSPLHF.

The CDR3 spells CASSRTGLIKETQYF. CDR3 in DNA: TGTGCCAGCAGTCGCACAGGACTCATAAAAGAGACCCAGTACTTC. V usage is TRBV6-2 or TRBV6-3 and J usage is TRBJ2-5; the D call may be TRBD1 or TRBD2 (5 bases each). CDR1 MNHEY and CDR2 SVGEGT come from the germline V gene. The CDR3 totals 15 residues. V gave up 5 bases and J gave up 3 bases, with 16 bases separating them.

This clonotype was seen only a few times. This chain uses TRBV5-1 with TRBJ2-3, with no clear D. Germline lookup yields CDR1 SGHRS and CDR2 YFSETQ. The CDR3 has 14 amino acids. V lost 9 bases to trimming and J lost 0 bases, with 14 bases between them. CDR3 in amino acids: CATQRTPSTDTQYF. The CDR3 nucleotides are TGCGCCACCCAAAGGACCCCAAGCACAGATACGCAGTATTTT.

The chain has TRBV7-2 and TRBJ2-4; 12 bases are a match to TRBD2. The germline V gene has CDR1 SGHTA and CDR2 FQGNSA. This CDR3 has 16 residues. Trimming cost V 4 bases and J 8 bases; bases outside gene matches: 9. The chain's CDR3 is CASSYRTSGTGDIQYF. The CDR3 nucleotides read TGTGCCAGCAGCTATCGGACTAGCGGGACCGGGGACATTCAGTACTTC.

This clonotype came up a few times. The V and J genes are TRBV5-1 and TRBJ2-3; 10 nucleotides align to TRBD1. The CDR3 totals 15 residues. The germline gives CDR1 SGHRS, CDR2 YFSETQ. V lost 3 bases to trimming and J lost 3 bases; unmatched junction nucleotides: 4. CDR3 sequence: CASSWGTGETDTQYF. In nucleotides, the CDR3 is TGCGCCAGCAGCTGGGGGACAGGGGAGACAGATACGCAGTATTTT.

This chain links TRBV2 with TRBJ2-1; 8 bases line up with TRBD2. The trim removed 5 bases at V and 8 bases at J, leaving 11 bases unmatched. The CDR3 loop spans 15 amino acids. Germline V lookup: CDR1 SNHLY, CDR2 FYNNEI. Here the CDR3 reads CASSTPKREWYEQFF. The CDR3, as DNA: TGTGCCAGCAGTACGCCCAAGCGGGAGTGGTATGAGCAGTTCTTC.

The chain couples TRBV5-1 to TRBJ1-5; D is ambiguous. The CDR3 sequence is 14 residues long. The germline V gene has CDR1 SGHRS and CDR2 YFSETQ. V was trimmed by 5 bases and J by 0 bases, leaving 9 bases between them. CDR3 nucleotides: TGCGCCAGCAGAGAAGTGTATAGCAATCAGCCCCAGCATTTT. This encodes CASREVYSNQPQHF. The full variable domain, rest sourced from reference TRBV5-1 and TRBJ1-5, is KAGVTQTPRYLIKTRGQQVTLSCSPISGHRSVSWYQQTPGQGLQFLFEYFSETQRNKGNFPGRFSGRQFSNSRSEMNVSTLELGDSALYLCASREVYSNQPQHFGDGTRLSIL.

The rearrangement joins TRBV7-3 to TRBJ1-1; 10 bases match TRBD1. The CDR3 is 13 residues long. The junction had 3 bases not matched to a gene; V was cut back by 0 bases and J by 11 bases. In germline, CDR1 is SGHTA, CDR2 FQGTGA. The CDR3 sequence is CASSLTGTGEAFF. The CDR3 DNA reads as TGTGCCAGCAGCTTAACGGGGACAGGGGAGGCTTTCTTT.

V usage is TRBV7-8 and J usage is TRBJ2-5; D gene uncertain. CDR3 length: 18 amino acids. Germline lookup yields CDR1 SGHVS and CDR2 FQNEAQ. Trimming left V 5 bases short and J 0 bases short, with 22 bases between. The CDR3 DNA is TGTGCCAGCAGCAGCAAAGTAGATGGAGTAGGGTACCAAGAGACCCAGTACTTC. Its protein product is CASSSKVDGVGYQETQYF.

The CDR3 DNA reads as TGCGCCAGCAGCCAAGCGAGGGGCCCCTATGGCTACACCTTC. Its translation is CASSQARGPYGYTF. The chain employs TRBV4-1 and TRBJ1-2; TRBD1 might be the D (5 bases). The germline V gene encodes CDR1 MGHRA and CDR2 YSYEKL. The CDR3 is 14 amino acids. V lost 1 base to trimming and J lost 4 bases, with 10 bases between them.

The chain carries TRBV6-6 and TRBJ1-2; D is ambiguous. The CDR3 has 13 residues. V lost 6 bases and J lost 4, with 12 bases in between. Germline CDR1 and CDR2: MNHNY and SVGAGI (reference sequence). CDR3 loop: CASSPGILYGYTF. As DNA, the CDR3 is TGTGCCAGCAGCCCGGGCATCCTCTATGGCTACACCTTC.